The 3 T cell receptor beta chains below were found in one sample sequenced in a study of human T cells and chemical hapten exposure (dated by TCRdb to the early 2020s). The time point label for this specimen denotes: patch test 2, 6 weeks after DPC sensitization. The label giving this sample's treatment or condition can be read as: therapeutic diphenylcyclopropenone sensitization with weekly scalp DPC. The library was obtained by RACE. Instrument used: NextSeq 500. TCRdb passed the public sequencing reads through fastp at Q25 and MiXCR, retaining productive beta sequences. Rows merge per CDR3 protein into single entries with the most common DNA and genes. Across this sample there are tens of thousands of distinct CDR3 sequences, with roughly 11% seen only once. The ten largest clones take up roughly 1.6% of the sample. Sequencing used whole blood, obtained in connection with sensitization to the hapten diphenylcyclopropenone (DPC). These receptor sequences come from a man between 18 and 35 years old with alopecia areata. Some clones in this sample may be carry-over from other donors' samples.

This chain links TRBV29-1 with TRBJ1-1; the D is unclear. This CDR3 is 9 amino acids long. Between the trimmed V and J ends, which lost 6 bases and 9 bases, there was a span of 8 bases. The germline gives CDR1 SQVTM, CDR2 ANQGSEA. CDR3 DNA sequence: TGCAGCGTCGGACCACAAGCTTTCTTT. Its translation is CSVGPQAFF.

The sample holds a few counts of this clonotype. V usage is TRBV6-5 and J usage is TRBJ1-2; possible D gene TRBD1, 6 bases. The germline CDR1 and CDR2 sequences are MNHEY and SVGAGI. Between the trimmed V and J ends, which lost 2 bases and 4 bases, there was a span of 8 bases. CDR3 length equals 13 residues. The CDR3 DNA reads TGTGCCAGCAGTTACACAGGGAGCTATGGCTACACCTTC. Amino acid sequence: CASSYTGSYGYTF.

This clonotype was observed at least ten times. This rearrangement joins TRBV13 to TRBJ2-7, with 7 bases matching TRBD1. Germline CDR1 reads PRHDT; CDR2 reads FYEKMQ (reference sequence). The J segment lost 1 base and the V segment lost 5 bases, leaving 2 bases of the junction unmatched. The CDR3 runs to 13 residues. The CDR3: CASSVDRSYEQYF. CDR3 DNA: TGTGCCAGCAGCGTGGACAGGTCCTACGAGCAGTACTTC.